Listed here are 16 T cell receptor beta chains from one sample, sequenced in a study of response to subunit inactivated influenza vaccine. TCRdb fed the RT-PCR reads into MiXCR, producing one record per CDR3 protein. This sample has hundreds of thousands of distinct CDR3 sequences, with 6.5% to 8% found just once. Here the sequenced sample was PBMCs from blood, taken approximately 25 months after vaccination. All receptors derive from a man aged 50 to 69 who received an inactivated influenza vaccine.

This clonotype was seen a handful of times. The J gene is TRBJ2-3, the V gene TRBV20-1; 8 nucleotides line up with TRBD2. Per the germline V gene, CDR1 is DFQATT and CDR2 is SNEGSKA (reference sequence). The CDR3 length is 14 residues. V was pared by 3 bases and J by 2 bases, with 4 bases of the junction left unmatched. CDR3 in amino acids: CSASGGGNTDTQYF. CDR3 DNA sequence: TGCAGTGCTAGTGGCGGGGGGAACACAGATACGCAGTATTTT.

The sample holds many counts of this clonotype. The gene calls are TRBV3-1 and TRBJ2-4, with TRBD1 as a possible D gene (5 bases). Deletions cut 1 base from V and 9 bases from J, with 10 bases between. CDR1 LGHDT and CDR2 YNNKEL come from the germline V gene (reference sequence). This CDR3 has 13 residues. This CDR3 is CASSQAVRGIQYF. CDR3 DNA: TGTGCCAGCAGCCAAGCGGTTAGGGGCATTCAGTACTTC. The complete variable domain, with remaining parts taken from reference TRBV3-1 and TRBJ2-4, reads DTAVSQTPKYLVTQMGNDKSIKCEQNLGHDTMYWYKQDSKKFLKIMFSYNNKELIINETVPNRFSPKSPDKAHLNLHINSLELGDSAVYFCASSQAVRGIQYFGAGTRLSVL.

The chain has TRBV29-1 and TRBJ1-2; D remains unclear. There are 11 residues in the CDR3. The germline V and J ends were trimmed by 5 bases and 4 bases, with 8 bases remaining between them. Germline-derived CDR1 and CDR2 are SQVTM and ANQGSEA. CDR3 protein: CSVPVAYGYTF. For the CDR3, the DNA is TGCAGCGTTCCGGTCGCCTATGGCTACACCTTC.

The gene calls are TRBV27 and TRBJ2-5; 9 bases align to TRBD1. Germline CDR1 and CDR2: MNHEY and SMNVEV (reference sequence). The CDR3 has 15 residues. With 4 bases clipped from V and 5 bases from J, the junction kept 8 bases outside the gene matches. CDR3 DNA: TGTGCCAGCAGTTCATGGACAGGGGTTGGTGAGACCCAGTACTTC. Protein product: CASSSWTGVGETQYF.

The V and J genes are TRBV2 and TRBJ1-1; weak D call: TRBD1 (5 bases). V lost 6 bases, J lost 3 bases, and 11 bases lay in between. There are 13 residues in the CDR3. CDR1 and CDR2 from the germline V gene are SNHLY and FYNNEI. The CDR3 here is CASRRIRDTEAFF. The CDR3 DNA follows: TGTGCCAGCAGAAGGATCAGGGACACTGAAGCTTTCTTT. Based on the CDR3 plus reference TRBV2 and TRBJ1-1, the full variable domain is EPEVTQTPSHQVTQMGQEVILRCVPISNHLYFYWYRQILGQKVEFLVSFYNNEISEKSEIFDDQFSVERPDGSNFTLKIRSTKLEDSAMYFCASRRIRDTEAFFGQGTRLTVV.

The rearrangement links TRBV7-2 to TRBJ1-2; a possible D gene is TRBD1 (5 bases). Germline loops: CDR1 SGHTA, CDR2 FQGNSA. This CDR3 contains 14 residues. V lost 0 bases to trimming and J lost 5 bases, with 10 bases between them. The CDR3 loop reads CASSLAVQEYGYTF. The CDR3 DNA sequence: TGTGCCAGCAGCTTAGCGGTACAGGAGTATGGCTACACCTTC.

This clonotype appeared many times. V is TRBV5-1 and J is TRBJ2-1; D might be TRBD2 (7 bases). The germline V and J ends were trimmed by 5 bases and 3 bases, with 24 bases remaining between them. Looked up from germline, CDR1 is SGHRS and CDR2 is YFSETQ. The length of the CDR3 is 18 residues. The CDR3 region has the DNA TGCGCCAGCAGTCTGGTCCAGGGGAGGGCGAGAGACTACAATGAGCAGTTCTTC. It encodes CASSLVQGRARDYNEQFF.

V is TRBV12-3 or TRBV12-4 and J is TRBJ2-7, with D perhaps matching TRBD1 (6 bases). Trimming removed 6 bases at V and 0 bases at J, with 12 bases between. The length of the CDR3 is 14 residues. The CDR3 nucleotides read TGTGCCAGCAGGCCCGGGACACTCTCCTACGAGCAGTACTTC. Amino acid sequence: CASRPGTLSYEQYF.

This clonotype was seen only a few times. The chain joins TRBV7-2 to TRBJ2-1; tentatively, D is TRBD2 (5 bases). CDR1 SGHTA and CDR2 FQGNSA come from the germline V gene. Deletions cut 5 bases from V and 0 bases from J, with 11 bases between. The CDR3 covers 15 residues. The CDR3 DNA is TGTGCCAGCAGCCCCCGGAGCGGCTCCTACAATGAGCAGTTCTTC. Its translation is CASSPRSGSYNEQFF.

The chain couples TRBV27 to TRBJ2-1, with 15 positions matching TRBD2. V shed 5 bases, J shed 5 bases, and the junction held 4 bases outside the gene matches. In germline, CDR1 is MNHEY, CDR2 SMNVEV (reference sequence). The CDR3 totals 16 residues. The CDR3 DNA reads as TGTGCCAGCAGTGGACTAGCGGGGGGGCTTAACAATGAGCAGTTCTTC. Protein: CASSGLAGGLNNEQFF.

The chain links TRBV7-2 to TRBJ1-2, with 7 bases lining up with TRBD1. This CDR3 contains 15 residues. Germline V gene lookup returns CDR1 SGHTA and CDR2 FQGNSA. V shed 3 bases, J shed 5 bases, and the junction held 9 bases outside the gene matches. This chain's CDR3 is CASSFAGQVGYGYTF. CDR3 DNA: TGTGCCAGCAGCTTCGCCGGACAGGTTGGATATGGCTACACCTTC. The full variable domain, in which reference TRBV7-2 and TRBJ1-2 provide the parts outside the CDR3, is GAGVSQSPSNKVTEKGKDVELRCDPISGHTALYWYRQSLGQGLEFLIYFQGNSAPDKSGLPSDRFSAERTGGSVSTLTIQRTQQEDSAVYLCASSFAGQVGYGYTFGSGTRLTVV.

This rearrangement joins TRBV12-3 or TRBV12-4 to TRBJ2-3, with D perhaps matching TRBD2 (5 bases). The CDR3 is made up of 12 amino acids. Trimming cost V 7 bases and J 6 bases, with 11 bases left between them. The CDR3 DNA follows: TGTGCCAGCAAATTGGGCGGGGATACGCAGTATTTT. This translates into CASKLGGDTQYF.

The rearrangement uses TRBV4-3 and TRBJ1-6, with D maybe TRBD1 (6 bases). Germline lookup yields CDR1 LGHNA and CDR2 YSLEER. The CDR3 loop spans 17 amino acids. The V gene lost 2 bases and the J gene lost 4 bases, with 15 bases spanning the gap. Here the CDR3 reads CASSQRRGAYYNSPLHF. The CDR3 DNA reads TGCGCCAGCAGCCAACGGAGGGGGGCTTATTATAATTCACCCCTCCACTTT.

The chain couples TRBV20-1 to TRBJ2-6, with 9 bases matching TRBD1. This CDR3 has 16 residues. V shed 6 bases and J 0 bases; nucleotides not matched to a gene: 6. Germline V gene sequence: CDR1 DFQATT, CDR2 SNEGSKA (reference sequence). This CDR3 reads CSAGQGPSSGANVLTF. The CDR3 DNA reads TGCAGTGCGGGACAGGGACCGAGCTCTGGGGCCAACGTCCTGACTTTC.

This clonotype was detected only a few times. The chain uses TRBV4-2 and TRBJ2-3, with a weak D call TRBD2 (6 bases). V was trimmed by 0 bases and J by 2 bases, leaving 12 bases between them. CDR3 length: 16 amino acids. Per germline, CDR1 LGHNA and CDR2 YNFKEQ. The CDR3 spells CASSQDAGLSTDTQYF. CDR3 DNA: TGTGCCAGCAGCCAAGACGCGGGGTTATCCACAGATACGCAGTATTTT.

CDR3 amino acids: CASSEFAEAFF. CDR3 nucleotide sequence: TGTGCCAGCAGTGAATTTGCTGAAGCTTTCTTT. The V gene is TRBV25-1, the J gene TRBJ1-1; no reliable D call. The CDR3 consists of 11 residues. Germline V lookup: CDR1 MGHDK, CDR2 SYGVNS. V was pared by 1 base and J by 6 bases, with 3 bases between.